This entry lists 29 T cell receptor beta chains sequenced from one sample in a study of shared clonotypes between healthy human individuals. Only in-frame clones appear in the TCRdb table, and some are missing; sequencing was by immunoSEQ multiplex PCR. Among some 2,000,000 clones, over 85% were seen once, and the ten largest hold 0.1% to 0.15%. The sample was naive CD4+ T cells sorted from blood. Regarding subset: CD45RA+ positively selected. The receptors here all came from a man aged 18-30 years in good health.

The chain recombines TRBV2 with TRBJ2-7; no definite D call. V lost 4 bases and J 2 bases, leaving 12 bases between the germline ends. Germline V gives CDR1 SNHLY, CDR2 FYNNEI. The CDR3 sequence is 14 residues long. CDR3 sequence: CASSGPARPYEQYF. In DNA, the CDR3 is TGTGCCAGCAGTGGGCCAGCAAGGCCCTACGAGCAGTACTTC.

The chain is built from TRBV5-6 and TRBJ2-1; 8 nucleotides match TRBD1. The CDR3 totals 13 residues. Germline CDR1 and CDR2: SGHDT and YYEEEE. Trimming cost V 5 bases and J 7 bases; bases outside gene matches: 5. DNA for the CDR3: TGTGCCAGCAGTCAGGGGGCAAGGAATGAGCAGTTCTTC. Protein sequence: CASSQGARNEQFF. The full variable domain, completed using reference TRBV5-6 and TRBJ2-1, is DAGVTQSPTHLIKTRGQQVTLRCSPKSGHDTVSWYQQALGQGPQFIFQYYEEEERQRGNFPDRFSGHQFPNYSSELNVNALLLGDSALYLCASSQGARNEQFFGPGTRLTVL.

V and J are TRBV5-1 and TRBJ2-7; D not certain. The germline V gene has CDR1 SGHRS and CDR2 YFSETQ. V lost 0 bases and J 0 bases, leaving 19 bases between the germline ends. The CDR3 covers 18 residues. DNA for the CDR3: TGCGCCAGCAGCTTGGTAGGTTTCGTCGAGCGTCGCTCCTACGAGCAGTACTTC. Translating it yields CASSLVGFVERRSYEQYF.

The chain has TRBV25-1 and TRBJ1-2; no definite D call. The CDR3 loop spans 13 amino acids. Germline V gives CDR1 MGHDK, CDR2 SYGVNS. The V end lost 8 bases, the J end lost 4 bases, and 14 bases lay between the germline ends. In DNA form, the CDR3 reads TGTGCCAGCTATCAGGCGCCCGGCTATGGCTACACCTTC. This codes for CASYQAPGYGYTF.

This sequence joins TRBV7-9 and TRBJ2-7; 14 bases line up with TRBD2. CDR1 and CDR2 from the germline V gene are SEHNR and FQNEAQ (reference sequence). Trimming at V came to 4 bases and at J to 11 bases, leaving 7 bases not matched to a gene. The CDR3 is 14 residues long. CDR3 amino acids: CASSYDGTSGSEYF. CDR3 DNA sequence: TGTGCCAGCAGCTATGACGGGACTAGCGGGAGTGAGTACTTC. Full variable domain (rest looked up from reference TRBV7-9 and TRBJ2-7): DTGVSQNPRHKITKRGQNVTFRCDPISEHNRLYWYRQTLGQGPEFLTYFQNEAQLEKSRLLSDRFSAERPKGSFSTLEIQRTEQGDSAMYLCASSYDGTSGSEYFGPGTRLTVT.

A note on this clone: The same CDR3 can be traced to other DNA sequences in this sample. This chain uses TRBV28 with TRBJ1-5; D is unclear. Per the germline V gene, CDR1 is MDHEN and CDR2 is SYDVKM. The V gene lost 5 bases and the J gene lost 6 bases, with 8 bases spanning the gap. The CDR3 totals 12 residues. The CDR3 DNA follows: TGTGCCAGCAGTCTGCAGGTTCAGCCCCAGCATTTT. Its translation is CASSLQVQPQHF. The whole variable domain, filled in from reference TRBV28 and TRBJ1-5, reads DVKVTQSSRYLVKRTGEKVFLECVQDMDHENMFWYRQDPGLGLRLIYFSYDVKMKEKGDIPEGYSVSREKKERFSLILESASTNQTSMYLCASSLQVQPQHFGDGTRLSIL.

The chain uses TRBV29-1 and TRBJ2-1, with 7 bases aligning to TRBD2. Trimming removed 4 bases from V and 6 bases from J; junction bases left unmatched: 3. Germline CDR1 reads SQVTM; CDR2 reads ANQGSEA. The length of the CDR3 is 12 residues. CDR3 residues: CSVGGGPNEQFF. CDR3 nucleotides: TGCAGCGTTGGCGGGGGACCCAATGAGCAGTTCTTC.

The count of this clone is one. This rearrangement joins TRBV18 to TRBJ2-7; 7 bases are shared with TRBD1. This CDR3 has 15 amino acids. The trim removed 6 bases at V and 5 bases at J, leaving 13 bases unmatched. Per the germline V gene, CDR1 is KGHSH and CDR2 is LQKENI. The CDR3 region has the DNA TGTGCCAGCTCGCAACTACAGGGGTTGTCCGACGAGCAGTACTTC. The encoded protein is CASSQLQGLSDEQYF.

V is TRBV6-5 and J is TRBJ2-2; TRBD2 matches at 9 bases. V dropped 8 bases and J dropped 5; count of bases not matched to a gene: 9. Germline V lookup: CDR1 MNHEY, CDR2 SVGAGI. There are 15 residues in the CDR3. The CDR3 coding sequence is TGTGCCAGCCTCGCGGGGGGGCTCGGAACCGGGGAGCTGTTTTTT. Translating it yields CASLAGGLGTGELFF.

This chain links TRBV4-1 with TRBJ2-5; either TRBD1 or TRBD2 may fit D (5 bases each). Between the trimmed V and J ends, which lost 0 bases and 5 bases, there was a span of 16 bases. Germline lookup yields CDR1 MGHRA and CDR2 YSYEKL. The CDR3 is 16 amino acids. The DNA of the CDR3 is TGCGCCAGCAGCCAAGAGGGGCTAGCCACGGGGGAGACCCAGTACTTC. It yields the protein CASSQEGLATGETQYF.

The chain joins TRBV4-2 to TRBJ2-2, with 13 nucleotides matching TRBD2. The CDR3 loop spans 18 amino acids. Trimming removed 3 bases from V and 2 bases from J; junction bases left unmatched: 6. Per the germline V gene, CDR1 is LGHNA and CDR2 is YNFKEQ. CDR3 amino acids: CASSQAGTSGANTGELFF. The DNA of the CDR3 is TGTGCCAGCAGCCAGGCCGGGACTAGCGGGGCCAACACCGGGGAGCTGTTTTTT.

Written as DNA, the CDR3 is TGTGCCAGCAGCTTAAGAGCGGGAGGAGGGGTCTACAATGAGCAGTTCTTC. Its protein product is CASSLRAGGGVYNEQFF. V is TRBV11-2 and J is TRBJ2-1; TRBD2 aligns across 9 bases. Per germline, CDR1 SGHAT and CDR2 FQNNGV. This CDR3 is 17 amino acids long. After removal of 2 bases from V and 3 bases from J, the junction contained 8 bases not matched to a gene.

The chain has TRBV30 and TRBJ2-1, with unresolved D. Germline assignment: CDR1 GTSNPN and CDR2 SVGIG (reference sequence). CDR3 length: 14 amino acids. The V gene lost 4 bases and the J gene lost 4 bases, with 14 bases spanning the gap. The CDR3 bases are TGTGCCTGGAACTCGGGTAGTACGTACAATGAGCAGTTCTTC. Its protein product is CAWNSGSTYNEQFF.

The chain couples TRBV18 to TRBJ1-1; no firm D call. Germline V gives CDR1 KGHSH, CDR2 LQKENI. Trimming took 0 bases from V and 0 from J, leaving 8 bases between them. The CDR3 has 15 residues. The CDR3 region is CASSPPVGVNTEAFF. CDR3 in DNA: TGTGCCAGCTCACCACCGGTCGGGGTGAACACTGAAGCTTTCTTT.

This rearrangement joins TRBV18 to TRBJ1-1, with D unclear. Germline V gene data show CDR1 as KGHSH and CDR2 as LQKENI. CDR3 length equals 12 residues. V dropped 4 bases and J dropped 4 bases, with 7 bases sitting between them. In DNA, the CDR3 is TGTGCCAGCTCACTATCGGTCACTGAAGCTTTCTTT. It encodes CASSLSVTEAFF.

The chain employs TRBV28 and TRBJ1-5; a possible D gene is TRBD1 (5 bases). The germline V and J ends were trimmed by 4 bases and 0 bases, with 13 bases remaining between them. The CDR3 loop spans 16 amino acids. From germline, CDR1 is MDHEN and CDR2 SYDVKM. As DNA, the CDR3 is TGTGCCAGCAGTTCCCGGTGGGGCGATAGCAATCAGCCCCAGCATTTT. It specifies CASSSRWGDSNQPQHF.

Worth noting for this clone: One end of the junction does not line up with germline, which may come from a read error. V is TRBV28 and J is TRBJ1-3; 9 nucleotides match TRBD1. Germline V lookup: CDR1 MDHEN, CDR2 SYDVKM. This CDR3 has 12 residues. The CDR3 DNA is TGTGCCAGCAGTTCCGGACCGGACAGGGGCTCTTTT. This encodes CASSSGPDRGSF.

The genes are TRBV19 and TRBJ1-1, with D possibly being TRBD1 (6 bases). This CDR3 comprises 15 residues. Germline CDR1 reads LNHDA; CDR2 reads SQIVND (reference sequence). Trimming cost V 8 bases and J 0 bases, with 16 bases left between them. CDR3 bases: TGTGCCAGTCGCCCCGGGACAACTTTGAACACTGAAGCTTTCTTT. It specifies CASRPGTTLNTEAFF.

CDR3 nucleotides: TGCGCCAGTACCGCTGGGCGGTACGAGCAGTACTTC. Its protein product is CASTAGRYEQYF. The V call is TRBV10-2, the J call TRBJ2-7, with D unclear. The germline V and J ends were trimmed by 9 bases and 4 bases, with 13 bases remaining between them. The CDR3 has 12 amino acids. Germline CDR1 is WSHSY and CDR2 is SAAADI.

The rearrangement joins TRBV11-3 to TRBJ2-5; 9 bases line up with TRBD1. V was pared by 4 bases and J by 3 bases, with 3 bases of the junction left unmatched. CDR1 SGHNT and CDR2 YENEEA come from the germline V gene. The CDR3 runs to 14 residues. The CDR3 sequence: CASSSRDREETQYF. The CDR3 coding sequence is TGTGCCAGCAGCTCCCGGGACAGGGAAGAGACCCAGTACTTC. The whole variable domain, filled in from reference TRBV11-3 and TRBJ2-5, reads EAGVVQSPRYKIIEKKQPVAFWCNPISGHNTLYWYLQNLGQGPELLIRYENEEAVDDSQLPKDRFSAERLKGVDSTLKIQPAELGDSAVYLCASSSRDREETQYFGPGTRLLVL.

Comments on this clone: Other nucleotide sequences from this sample produce the same CDR3. V usage is TRBV19 and J usage is TRBJ1-2; possible D gene TRBD1, 5 bases. CDR1 LNHDA and CDR2 SQIVND come from the germline V gene (reference sequence). CDR3 length equals 14 residues. The ends were cut back, 3 bases at V and 2 bases at J, with 10 bases in the middle. The CDR3: CASSIAGVNYGYTF. The CDR3 nucleotides are TGTGCCAGTAGTATTGCGGGGGTCAACTATGGCTACACCTTC.

With respect to this clone: Within the sample, other DNA sequences also encode this same CDR3. CDR3 loop: CAWSTRTEAFF. The CDR3 nucleotides are TGTGCCTGGAGTACCCGAACTGAAGCTTTCTTT. V is TRBV30 and J is TRBJ1-1; D is unresolved. V shed 2 bases and J shed 5 bases, with 6 bases lying between them. CDR1 GTSNPN and CDR2 SVGIG come from the germline V gene (reference sequence). This CDR3 is 11 amino acids long. Variable domain in full (rest from reference TRBV30 and TRBJ1-1): SQTIHQWPATLVQPVGSPLSLECTVEGTSNPNLYWYRQAAGRGLQLLFYSVGIGQISSEVPQNLSASRPQDRQFILSSKKLLLSDSGFYLCAWSTRTEAFFGQGTRLTVV.

V and J are TRBV5-1 and TRBJ1-6; 7 bases match TRBD1. The CDR3 covers 17 residues. Germline V gene lookup returns CDR1 SGHRS and CDR2 YFSETQ. With V trimmed by 3 bases and J by 0 bases, 6 bases remained unmatched. CDR3 coding DNA: TGCGCCAGCAGCTGGACAGGCATGAGCTCCTATAATTCACCCCTCCACTTT. This gives the protein CASSWTGMSSYNSPLHF.

This clone came up once. The chain has TRBV10-3 and TRBJ2-4, with 13 nucleotides matching TRBD2. There are 18 residues in the CDR3. Germline V gene sequence: CDR1 ENHRY, CDR2 SYGVKD. The V gene end was trimmed by 5 bases and the J gene end by 0 bases; junction bases not matched to a gene: 7. The CDR3 nucleotides read TGTGCCATCAGTCCGGGACTAGCGGGAATAGGAGCCAAAAACATTCAGTACTTC. Its protein is CAISPGLAGIGAKNIQYF.

The table lists this clone with a few counts. The rearrangement joins TRBV25-1 to TRBJ2-2, with 12 bases lining up with TRBD1. Looked up from germline, CDR1 is MGHDK and CDR2 is SYGVNS. Trimming cost V 4 bases and J 3 bases; bases outside gene matches: 0. This CDR3 contains 15 residues. CDR3 sequence: CASSGDRGHTGELFF. CDR3 nucleotides: TGTGCCAGCAGTGGGGACAGGGGGCACACCGGGGAGCTGTTTTTT.

This chain links TRBV5-4 with TRBJ1-3; D gene ambiguous. The germline gives CDR1 SGHNT, CDR2 YYREEE (reference sequence). The V gene lost 4 bases and the J gene lost 7 bases, with 15 bases spanning the gap. This CDR3 is 14 amino acids long. CDR3 amino acids: CASSPPGQPNTIYF. The CDR3 region has the DNA TGTGCCAGCAGCCCCCCCGGGCAGCCGAACACCATATATTTT.

The V and J genes are TRBV30 and TRBJ1-5; 7 bases line up with TRBD1. Losses at the gene ends were 0 bases for V and 4 bases for J; bases not matched to a gene: 6. The length of the CDR3 is 15 residues. CDR1 and CDR2 from the germline V gene are GTSNPN and SVGIG (reference sequence). CDR3 nucleotide sequence: TGTGCCTGGAGTGTACCAGGGGGGAGGAATCAGCCCCAGCATTTT. This translates into CAWSVPGGRNQPQHF.

As concerns this clone: A junction end diverges from the germline sequence, so it may reflect a read error. This rearrangement joins TRBV27 to TRBJ1-5; D unclear. The germline CDR1 and CDR2 sequences are MNHEY and SMNVEV (reference sequence). The CDR3 is 13 amino acids. The CDR3 is CATSRGYNQPQHF. CDR3 sequence (DNA): TGTGCCACCAGTCGCGGGTACAATCAGCCCCAGCATTTT.

This chain links TRBV7-2 with TRBJ2-7, with D possibly called TRBD1 or TRBD2 (5 bases each). V gave up 1 base and J gave up 5 bases, with 12 bases separating them. Germline V gives CDR1 SGHTA, CDR2 FQGNSA. The CDR3 spans 14 residues. The DNA of the CDR3 is TGTGCCAGCAGCTTAGACGGGGCCGTTAACGAGCAGTACTTC. Translated, it gives CASSLDGAVNEQYF.